These 27 T cell receptor beta chains came from one sample sequenced in a study of blood T cell repertoires in COVID-19. The protocol was immunoSEQ multiplex PCR, while the TCRdb copy is restricted to in-frame clones and leaves out a portion. The sample yields roughly 280,000 clones, approximately 90% seen once. Sequences were obtained from PBMCs or T cells enriched from blood (not recorded which). These receptors all come from a man aged 40-50 years who had been exposed to COVID-19.

CDR3 amino acids: CASSLGVSGIDAEAFF. CDR3 sequence (DNA): TGTGCCAGCAGCTTAGGGGTATCGGGGATTGACGCTGAAGCTTTCTTT. The gene calls are TRBV7-9 and TRBJ1-1; D unresolved. The germline CDR1 and CDR2 sequences are SEHNR and FQNEAQ (reference sequence). Trimming took off 1 base at V and 6 bases at J, with 18 bases between the two ends. This CDR3 has 16 residues.

This chain uses TRBV7-9 with TRBJ2-7, with a weak D call TRBD1 (5 bases). V lost 4 bases, J lost 2 bases, and 18 bases lay in between. This CDR3 is 16 amino acids long. Germline CDR1 and CDR2: SEHNR and FQNEAQ (reference sequence). CDR3 sequence: CASSSGRGRGAYEQYF. Written as DNA, the CDR3 is TGTGCCAGCAGCTCCGGTAGGGGCAGAGGAGCCTACGAGCAGTACTTC. Looking up the rest from reference TRBV7-9 and TRBJ2-7 gives the full variable domain: DTGVSQNPRHKITKRGQNVTFRCDPISEHNRLYWYRQTLGQGPEFLTYFQNEAQLEKSRLLSDRFSAERPKGSFSTLEIQRTEQGDSAMYLCASSSGRGRGAYEQYFGPGTRLTVT.

The CDR3 protein is CASSEPQGMLTGELFF. The CDR3 DNA is TGTGCCAGCAGCGAGCCACAGGGAATGCTCACCGGGGAGCTGTTTTTT. The chain recombines TRBV11-2 with TRBJ2-2; maybe TRBD1 (6 bases). Trimming removed 5 bases at V and 4 bases at J, with 17 bases between. Germline V gene data show CDR1 as SGHAT and CDR2 as FQNNGV. The CDR3 loop spans 16 amino acids.

The rearrangement uses TRBV4-1 and TRBJ2-1; 11 bases agree with TRBD2. The CDR3 has 16 amino acids. With 3 bases clipped from V and 4 bases from J, the junction kept 5 bases outside the gene matches. Germline lookup yields CDR1 MGHRA and CDR2 YSYEKL. The CDR3 DNA reads TGCGCCAGCAGCCAGGATACTAGCGGGAGTTACAATGAGCAGTTCTTC. Translated: CASSQDTSGSYNEQFF.

V gene TRBV13 combines with J gene TRBJ1-5, with D possibly matching TRBD1 (6 bases). V dropped 0 bases and J dropped 4 bases, with 7 bases sitting between them. CDR1 PRHDT and CDR2 FYEKMQ come from the germline V gene (reference sequence). CDR3 size: 14 residues. CDR3 loop: CASSLGRGNQPQHF. Written as DNA, the CDR3 is TGTGCCAGCAGCTTAGGAAGGGGGAATCAGCCCCAGCATTTT.

CDR3 protein: CASSYSWGRSYEQYF. The CDR3 nucleotides read TGTGCCAGCAGTTACAGTTGGGGCCGGAGCTACGAGCAGTACTTC. The chain links TRBV6-5 to TRBJ2-7; D is perhaps TRBD1 (5 bases). The germline gives CDR1 MNHEY, CDR2 SVGAGI. Trimming pared 2 bases from V and 3 bases from J, leaving 14 bases between. The CDR3 totals 15 residues.

This chain joins TRBV6-5 and TRBJ2-1, with 14 bases lining up with TRBD2. CDR1 and CDR2 from the germline V gene are MNHEY and SVGAGI. This CDR3 is 15 amino acids long. The trim removed 5 bases at V and 7 bases at J, leaving 4 bases unmatched. The CDR3 sequence is CASSLGLAGENEQFF. As DNA, the CDR3 is TGTGCCAGCAGTCTGGGACTAGCGGGAGAGAATGAGCAGTTCTTC.

The chain couples TRBV7-2 to TRBJ1-6, with 7 bases aligning to TRBD1. Trimming took 1 base from V and 11 from J; bases not matched to a gene: 8. The germline V gene encodes CDR1 SGHTA and CDR2 FQGNSA. The CDR3 totals 15 residues. This CDR3 is CASSLGGQLSTPLHF. CDR3 bases: TGTGCCAGCAGCTTAGGGGGACAGCTCTCTACACCCCTCCACTTT.

The chain joins TRBV10-2 to TRBJ1-2; D perhaps matches TRBD1 (6 bases). This CDR3 has 16 residues. The V gene's germline CDR1 is WSHSY and CDR2 SAAADI. The V end was cut by 9 bases, the J end by 4 bases, with 24 bases between. The CDR3 is CASAWTVGVQGYGYTF. In DNA, the CDR3 is TGCGCCAGTGCTTGGACAGTTGGGGTTCAGGGCTATGGCTACACCTTC.

The table lists this clone with a count of one. V gene TRBV7-9 combines with J gene TRBJ2-7, with 13 positions matching TRBD2. Germline loops: CDR1 SEHNR, CDR2 FQNEAQ (reference sequence). Unmatched junction bases numbered 13, after V lost 6 bases and J lost 8 bases. The CDR3 is made up of 16 amino acids. The CDR3 spells CASSPLPGLAGEQQYF. As DNA, the CDR3 is TGTGCCAGCAGTCCGCTTCCAGGACTAGCGGGAGAGCAGCAGTACTTC.

The chain couples TRBV7-6 to TRBJ1-2, with 7 bases identical to TRBD1. The CDR3 extends over 15 amino acids. Germline CDR1 is SGHVS and CDR2 is FNYEAQ. The trim removed 5 bases at V and 7 bases at J, leaving 13 bases unmatched. This CDR3 is CASSKRGDRAFGYTF. Written as DNA, the CDR3 is TGTGCCAGCAGCAAACGAGGTGACAGGGCCTTTGGCTACACCTTC.

The rearrangement joins TRBV12-3 or TRBV12-4 to TRBJ1-6; TRBD1 might be the D (6 bases). The CDR3 extends over 13 amino acids. Trimming stripped 5 bases from V and 7 bases from J, with 9 bases between. DNA for the CDR3: TGTGCCAGCAGTCCAGGGGCAAATTCACCCCTCCACTTT. Its protein product is CASSPGANSPLHF.

This clone appeared a few times. The chain joins TRBV9 to TRBJ1-1; possible D gene TRBD1, 6 bases. Looked up from germline, CDR1 is SGDLS and CDR2 is YYNGEE. The CDR3 is 16 amino acids. The germline V and J ends were trimmed by 4 bases and 8 bases, with 24 bases remaining between them. CDR3 coding DNA: TGTGCCAGCAGCTCGAATATCGGACAGTCGTTGGGAGAAGCTTTCTTT. Translation: CASSSNIGQSLGEAFF.

Written as DNA, the CDR3 is TGTGCCAGCAGAAGGACTATCCTTACTGAAGCTTTCTTT. It translates to CASRRTILTEAFF. This chain connects TRBV6-5 to TRBJ1-1; D not certain. This CDR3 contains 13 residues. Trimming pared 6 bases from V and 5 bases from J, leaving 13 bases between. Looked up from germline, CDR1 is MNHEY and CDR2 is SVGAGI.

The chain employs TRBV3-1 (or the pseudogene TRBV3-2) and TRBJ1-3; TRBD1 matches 7 bases. The germline CDR1 and CDR2 sequences are LGHDT and YNNKEL (reference sequence). There are 15 residues in the CDR3. Losses at the gene ends were 4 bases for V and 3 bases for J; bases not matched to a gene: 6. DNA for the CDR3: TGTGCCAGCAGCCTGGGGACAGTTTTTGGAAACACCATATATTTT. Its protein is CASSLGTVFGNTIYF.

V gene TRBV5-5 combines with J gene TRBJ1-5; 10 bases agree with TRBD1. The trim removed 4 bases at V and 3 bases at J, leaving 4 bases unmatched. The CDR3 extends over 15 amino acids. From germline, CDR1 is SGHKS and CDR2 YYEKEE (reference sequence). CDR3 bases: TGTGCCAGCAGCCCGGGACAGGGGACCAATCAGCCCCAGCATTTT. This sequence encodes CASSPGQGTNQPQHF.

The chain links TRBV6-2 or TRBV6-3 to TRBJ1-5, with 9 positions matching TRBD1. The V gene's germline CDR1 is MNHEY and CDR2 SVGEGT. The trim removed 5 bases at V and 6 bases at J, leaving 5 bases unmatched. The CDR3 length is 14 residues. The CDR3 region has the DNA TGTGCCAGCAGTATACAGGGGGCGAGTCAGCCCCAGCATTTT. It encodes CASSIQGASQPQHF.

The chain employs TRBV11-2 and TRBJ1-4, with D hard to call. Germline CDR1 reads SGHAT; CDR2 reads FQNNGV. The length of the CDR3 is 17 residues. V gave up 0 bases and J gave up 8 bases, with 19 bases separating them. DNA for the CDR3: TGTGCCAGCAGCTTAGAGGCCGGTGCAGGTGGTAAGGAAAAACTGTTTTTT. Encoded protein: CASSLEAGAGGKEKLFF.

This chain uses TRBV19 with TRBJ2-1; 8 bases match TRBD1. Germline loops: CDR1 LNHDA, CDR2 SQIVND (reference sequence). The junction had 12 bases not matched to a gene; V was cut back by 5 bases and J by 0 bases. The CDR3 has 18 residues. For the CDR3, the DNA is TGTGCCAGTAGTCGACGAACACAGGGGGGAAGCTCCTACAATGAGCAGTTCTTC. Translated, it gives CASSRRTQGGSSYNEQFF.

The chain combines TRBV2 with TRBJ2-3, with D perhaps matching TRBD2 (6 bases). Per germline, CDR1 SNHLY and CDR2 FYNNEI. V lost 7 bases to trimming and J lost 3 bases, with 17 bases between them. The CDR3 covers 15 residues. The CDR3 sequence is CASTETAGTTDTQYF. CDR3 coding DNA: TGTGCCAGCACCGAAACGGCGGGAACGACAGATACGCAGTATTTT.

The chain couples TRBV7-2 to TRBJ1-2; a weak D match, TRBD1 (6 bases). V shed 5 bases and J shed 5 bases, with 18 bases lying between them. Germline CDR1 is SGHTA and CDR2 is FQGNSA. The CDR3 contains 15 residues. CDR3 protein: CASSPWGTMSYGYTF. The CDR3 DNA sequence: TGTGCCAGCAGCCCCTGGGGGACAATGAGTTATGGCTACACCTTC.

CDR3 region: CASSQQGSPLHF. CDR3 DNA: TGTGCCAGCAGTCAACAGGGTTCACCCCTCCACTTT. This sequence joins TRBV28 and TRBJ1-6; a possible D gene is TRBD1 (6 bases). The CDR3 is made up of 12 amino acids. Trimming removed 5 bases at V and 9 bases at J, with 8 bases between. The germline V gene encodes CDR1 MDHEN and CDR2 SYDVKM. The whole variable domain, remainder taken from reference TRBV28 and TRBJ1-6, is DVKVTQSSRYLVKRTGEKVFLECVQDMDHENMFWYRQDPGLGLRLIYFSYDVKMKEKGDIPEGYSVSREKKERFSLILESASTNQTSMYLCASSQQGSPLHFGNGTRLTVT.

In its sample, this clone was seen once. This sequence joins TRBV29-1 and TRBJ1-1, with D tentatively TRBD1 (6 bases). V lost 2 bases, J lost 5 bases, and 15 bases lay in between. Germline loops: CDR1 SQVTM, CDR2 ANQGSEA. There are 14 residues in the CDR3. Here the CDR3 DNA reads TGCAGCGTTGAAAGTCGGAACAGGGAGACTGAAGCTTTCTTT. As protein: CSVESRNRETEAFF. The variable domain in full, completed from reference TRBV29-1 and TRBJ1-1, reads SAVISQKPSRDICQRGTSLTIQCQVDSQVTMMFWYRQQPGQSLTLIATANQGSEATYESGFVIDKFPISRPNLTFSTLTVSNMSPEDSSIYLCSVESRNRETEAFFGQGTRLTVV.

This clone was observed a single time. V and J are TRBV24-1 and TRBJ2-5; D is possibly TRBD2 (6 bases). Germline CDR1 reads KGHDR; CDR2 reads SFDVKD. The germline V and J ends were trimmed by 9 bases and 4 bases, with 11 bases remaining between them. The CDR3 consists of 12 residues. CDR3 DNA sequence: TGTGCCACCGCGCGGGGTGGAGAGACCCAGTACTTC. It yields the protein CATARGGETQYF.

The genes are TRBV5-6 and TRBJ2-1, with TRBD2 identical over 9 bases. V lost 5 bases and J lost 8; bases outside the gene matches: 14. Per the germline V gene, CDR1 is SGHDT and CDR2 is YYEEEE. CDR3 length equals 16 residues. In nucleotides, the CDR3 is TGTGCCAGCAGTTTAGTTCCTAGCGGGAATAGGGATGAGCAGTTCTTC. Amino acids: CASSLVPSGNRDEQFF.

V and J are TRBV5-4 and TRBJ2-7; 7 bases agree with TRBD2. The trim removed 2 bases at V and 1 base at J, leaving 6 bases unmatched. The length of the CDR3 is 15 residues. Germline CDR1 reads SGHNT; CDR2 reads YYREEE (reference sequence). The CDR3 nucleotides read TGTGCCAGCAGCTTCGGACTGGGAGGGTCCTACGAGCAGTACTTC. Its translation is CASSFGLGGSYEQYF. Combining the CDR3 with reference TRBV5-4 and TRBJ2-7 gives the whole variable domain ETGVTQSPTHLIKTRGQQVTLRCSSQSGHNTVSWYQQALGQGPQFIFQYYREEENGRGNFPPRFSGLQFPNYSSELNVNALELDDSALYLCASSFGLGGSYEQYFGPGTRLTVT.

This clone appeared a few times. The J gene is TRBJ2-1, the V gene TRBV5-1; TRBD1 matches 10 bases. Germline loops: CDR1 SGHRS, CDR2 YFSETQ. This CDR3 contains 15 residues. V was pared by 4 bases and J by 1 base, with 2 bases of the junction left unmatched. The CDR3 reads CASSPGQGSYNEQFF. In DNA form, the CDR3 reads TGCGCCAGCAGCCCGGGACAGGGGTCCTACAATGAGCAGTTCTTC.